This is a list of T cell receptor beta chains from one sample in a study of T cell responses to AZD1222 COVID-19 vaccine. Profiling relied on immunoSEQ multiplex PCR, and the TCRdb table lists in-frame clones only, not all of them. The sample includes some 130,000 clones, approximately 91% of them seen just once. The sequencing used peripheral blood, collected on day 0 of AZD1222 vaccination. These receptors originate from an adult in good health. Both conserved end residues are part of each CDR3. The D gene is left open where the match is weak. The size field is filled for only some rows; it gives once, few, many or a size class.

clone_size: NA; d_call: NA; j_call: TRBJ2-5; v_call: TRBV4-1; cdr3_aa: CASSRTRGGLPMLETQYF; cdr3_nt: TGCGCCAGCAGCCGAACCCGAGGGGGACTTCCGATGCTGGAGACCCAGTACTTC
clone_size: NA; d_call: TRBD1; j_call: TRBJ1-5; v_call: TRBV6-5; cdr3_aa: CASREGAEGGQPQHF; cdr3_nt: TGTGCCAGCAGGGAGGGGGCGGAAGGGGGTCAGCCCCAGCATTTT
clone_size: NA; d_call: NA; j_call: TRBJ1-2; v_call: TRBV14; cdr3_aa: CASSRDRENLYGYTF; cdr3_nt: TGTGCCAGCAGTCGGGACCGAGAAAACCTCTATGGCTACACCTTC
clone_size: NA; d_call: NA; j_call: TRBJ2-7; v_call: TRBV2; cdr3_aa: CASSEVLRGHLYEQYF; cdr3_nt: TGTGCCAGCAGTGAAGTTCTCCGGGGCCATCTCTACGAGCAGTACTTC
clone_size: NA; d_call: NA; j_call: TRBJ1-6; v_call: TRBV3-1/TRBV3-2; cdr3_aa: CASSQAPAGSPLHF; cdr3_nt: TGTGCCAGCAGCCAAGCTCCCGCGGGATCACCCCTCCACTTT
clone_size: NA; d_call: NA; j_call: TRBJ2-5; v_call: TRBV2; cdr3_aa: CASIGPMGWETQYF; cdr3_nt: TGTGCCAGCATTGGGCCCATGGGATGGGAGACCCAGTACTTC
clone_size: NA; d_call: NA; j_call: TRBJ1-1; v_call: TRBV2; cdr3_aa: CASSREFTGNTEAFF; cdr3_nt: TGTGCCAGCAGCAGAGAATTCACAGGGAACACTGAAGCTTTCTTT
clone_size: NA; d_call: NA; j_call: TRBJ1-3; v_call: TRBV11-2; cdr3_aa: CASSLDRVGDTIYF; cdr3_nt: TGTGCCAGCAGCCTTGATCGAGTTGGTGACACCATATATTTT
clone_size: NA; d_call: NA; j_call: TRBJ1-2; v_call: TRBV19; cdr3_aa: CASSIDWAGQRYGYTF; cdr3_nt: TGTGCCAGTAGTATAGATTGGGCGGGACAACGCTATGGCTACACCTTC
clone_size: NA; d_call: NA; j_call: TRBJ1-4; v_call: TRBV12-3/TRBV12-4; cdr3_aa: CASSRDNEKLFF; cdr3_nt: TGTGCCAGCAGCCGGGATAATGAAAAACTGTTTTTT
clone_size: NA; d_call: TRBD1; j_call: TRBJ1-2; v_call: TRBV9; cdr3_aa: CASSVLRTGSAGYTF; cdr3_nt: TGTGCCAGCAGCGTCCTGAGGACAGGCTCCGCTGGCTACACCTTC
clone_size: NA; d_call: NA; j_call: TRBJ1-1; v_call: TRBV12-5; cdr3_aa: CASEGDTEAFF; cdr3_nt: TGTGCTAGTGAAGGCGATACTGAAGCTTTCTTT
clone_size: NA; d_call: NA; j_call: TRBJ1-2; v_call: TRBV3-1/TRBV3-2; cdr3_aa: CASSQTAGNYGYTF; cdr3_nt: TGTGCCAGCAGCCAAACAGCGGGGAACTATGGCTACACCTTC
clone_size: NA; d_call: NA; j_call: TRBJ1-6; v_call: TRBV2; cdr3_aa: CASRLQGSNNSPLHF; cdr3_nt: TGTGCCAGCAGATTACAGGGCTCCAATAATTCACCCCTCCACTTT
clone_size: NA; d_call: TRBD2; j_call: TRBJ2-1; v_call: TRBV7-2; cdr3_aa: CASSSLAGPYNEQFF; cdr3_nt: TGTGCCAGCAGCTCCCTAGCGGGGCCCTACAATGAGCAGTTCTTC
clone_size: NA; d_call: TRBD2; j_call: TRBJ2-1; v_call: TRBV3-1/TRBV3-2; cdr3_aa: CASRGGNEQFF; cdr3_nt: TGTGCCAGCAGGGGGGGGAATGAGCAGTTCTTC
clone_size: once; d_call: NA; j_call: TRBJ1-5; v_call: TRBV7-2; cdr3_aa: CASSLAGDRQPQHF; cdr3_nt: TGTGCCAGCAGCTTAGCAGGGGATCGCCAGCCCCAGCATTTT
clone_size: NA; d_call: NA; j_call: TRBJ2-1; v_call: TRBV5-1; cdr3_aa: CASSLFVGGTNEQFF; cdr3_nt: TGCGCCAGCAGCTTGTTCGTTGGGGGAACCAATGAGCAGTTCTTC
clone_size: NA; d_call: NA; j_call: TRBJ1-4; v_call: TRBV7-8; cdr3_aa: CASSPLRAGTNEKLFF; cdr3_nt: TGTGCCAGCAGCCCCCTAAGAGCCGGTACTAATGAAAAACTGTTTTTT
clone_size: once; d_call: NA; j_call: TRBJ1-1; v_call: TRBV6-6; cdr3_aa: CASRLDPPNTEAFF; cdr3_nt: TGTGCCAGCAGGTTAGATCCCCCGAACACTGAAGCTTTCTTT
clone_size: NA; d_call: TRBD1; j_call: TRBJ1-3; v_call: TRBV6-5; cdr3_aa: CASSYTSGGLGNTIYF; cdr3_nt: TGTGCCAGCAGTTACACATCAGGGGGTTTAGGAAACACCATATATTTT
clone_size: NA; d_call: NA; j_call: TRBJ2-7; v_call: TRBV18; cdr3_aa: CASSPSRGLYEQYF; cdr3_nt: TGTGCCAGCTCACCGTCCAGGGGTCTCTACGAGCAGTACTTC
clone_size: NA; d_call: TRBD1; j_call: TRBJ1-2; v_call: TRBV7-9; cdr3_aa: CASSLDRGLLVGYTF; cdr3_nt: TGTGCCAGCAGCTTGGACAGGGGTTTGCTAGTTGGCTACACCTTC
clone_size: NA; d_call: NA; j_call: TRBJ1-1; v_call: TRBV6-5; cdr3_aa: CARPRTVNTEAFF; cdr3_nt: TGTGCCAGACCCCGCACAGTGAACACTGAAGCTTTCTTT
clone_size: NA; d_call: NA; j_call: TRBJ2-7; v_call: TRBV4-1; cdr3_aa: CASSHSVHYEQYF; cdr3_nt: TGCGCCAGCAGCCACAGTGTCCACTACGAGCAGTACTTC
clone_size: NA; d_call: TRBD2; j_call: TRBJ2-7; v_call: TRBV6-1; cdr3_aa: CASSEMSSGAYEQYF; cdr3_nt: TGTGCCAGCAGTGAAATGAGTAGCGGGGCATACGAGCAGTACTTC
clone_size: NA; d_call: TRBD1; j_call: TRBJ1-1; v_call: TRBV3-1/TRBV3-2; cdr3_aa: CASSQTGGDTEAFF; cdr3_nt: TGTGCCAGCAGCCAAACAGGGGGCGACACTGAAGCTTTCTTT
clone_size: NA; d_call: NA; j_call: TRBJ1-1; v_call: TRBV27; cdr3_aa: CASSGNTEAFF; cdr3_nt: TGTGCCAGCAGCGGAAACACTGAAGCTTTCTTT
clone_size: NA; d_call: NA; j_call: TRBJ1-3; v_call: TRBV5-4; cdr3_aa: CASSLGGGAAGNTIYF; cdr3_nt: TGTGCCAGCAGCTTGGGCGGGGGGGCCGCGGGAAACACCATATATTTT
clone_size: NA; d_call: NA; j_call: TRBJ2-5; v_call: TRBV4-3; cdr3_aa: CASSQDQETQYF; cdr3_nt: TGCGCCAGCAGCCAAGATCAGGAGACCCAGTACTTC
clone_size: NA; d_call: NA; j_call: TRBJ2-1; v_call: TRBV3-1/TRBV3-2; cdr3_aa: CASSRTNKGEQFF; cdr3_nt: TGTGCCAGCAGCCGTACTAACAAAGGTGAGCAGTTCTTC
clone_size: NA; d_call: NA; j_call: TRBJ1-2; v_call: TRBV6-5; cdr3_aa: CASSSLYGYTF; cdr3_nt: TGTGCCAGCAGTTCCCTCTATGGCTACACCTTC
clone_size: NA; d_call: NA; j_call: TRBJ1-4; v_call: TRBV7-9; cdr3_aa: CASSPQPGMVKLFF; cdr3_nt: TGTGCCAGCAGCCCTCAACCGGGGATGGTAAAACTGTTTTTT
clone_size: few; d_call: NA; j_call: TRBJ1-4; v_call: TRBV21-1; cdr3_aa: CASVYPPQGTGGEKLFF; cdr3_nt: TGTGCCAGCGTTTACCCCCCCCAGGGGACAGGCGGGGAAAAACTGTTTTTT
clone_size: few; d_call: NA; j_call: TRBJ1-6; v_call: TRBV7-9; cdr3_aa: CASSPLGRDTSPLHF; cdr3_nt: TGTGCCAGCAGCCCCTTGGGCAGAGATACTTCACCCCTCCACTTT
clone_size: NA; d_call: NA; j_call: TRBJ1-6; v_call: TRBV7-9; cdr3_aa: CASSFGALDSPLHF; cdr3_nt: TGTGCCAGCAGCTTTGGTGCTCTGGATTCACCCCTCCACTTT
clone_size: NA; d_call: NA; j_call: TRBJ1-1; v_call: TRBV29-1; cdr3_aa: CSVEGGGFMNTEAFF; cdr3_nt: TGCAGCGTTGAAGGGGGGGGGTTTATGAACACTGAAGCTTTCTTT
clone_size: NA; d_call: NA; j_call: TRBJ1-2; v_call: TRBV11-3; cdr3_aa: CASSLNDRGYGYTF; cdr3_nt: TGTGCCAGCAGCCTAAACGACAGAGGCTATGGCTACACCTTC
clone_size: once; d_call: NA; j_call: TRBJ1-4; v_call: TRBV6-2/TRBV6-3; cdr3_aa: CASSYGQGGTNEKLFF; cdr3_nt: TGTGCCAGCAGTTACGGACAAGGAGGTACGAATGAAAAACTGTTTTTT
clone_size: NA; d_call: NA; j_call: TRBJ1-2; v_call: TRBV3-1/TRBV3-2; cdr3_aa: CASSQDRPQTGYGYTF; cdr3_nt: TGTGCCAGCAGCCAAGATCGGCCTCAGACAGGTTATGGCTACACCTTC
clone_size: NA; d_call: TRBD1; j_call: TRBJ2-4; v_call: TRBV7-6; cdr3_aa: CASSPGQGRRDIQYF; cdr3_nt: TGTGCCAGCAGCCCAGGACAGGGAAGACGTGACATTCAGTACTTC
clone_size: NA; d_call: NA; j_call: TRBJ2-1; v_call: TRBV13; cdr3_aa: CASSREAGESYNEQFF; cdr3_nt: TGTGCCAGCAGCCGCGAGGCAGGCGAATCCTACAATGAGCAGTTCTTC
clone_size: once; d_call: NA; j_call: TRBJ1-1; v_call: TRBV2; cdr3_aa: CASSGSAGVNTEAFF; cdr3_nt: TGTGCCAGCAGTGGATCGGCAGGGGTGAACACTGAAGCTTTCTTT
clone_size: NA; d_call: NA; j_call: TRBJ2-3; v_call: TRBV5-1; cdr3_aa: CASSPGGYTDTQYF; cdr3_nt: TGCGCCAGCAGCCCCGGGGGCTACACAGATACGCAGTATTTT
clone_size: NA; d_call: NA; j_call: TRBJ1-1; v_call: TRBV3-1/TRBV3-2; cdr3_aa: CASSQPGVMNTEAFF; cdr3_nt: TGTGCCAGCAGCCAACCAGGGGTAATGAACACTGAAGCTTTCTTT
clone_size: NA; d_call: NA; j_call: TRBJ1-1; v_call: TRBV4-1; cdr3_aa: CASTQKTRPGRRNTEAFF; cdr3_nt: TGCGCCAGCACCCAAAAAACACGACCGGGGAGGCGGAACACTGAAGCTTTCTTT
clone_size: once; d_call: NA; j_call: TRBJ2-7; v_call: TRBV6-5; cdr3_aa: CASSYSVSSYEQYF; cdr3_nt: TGTGCCAGCAGTTACAGCGTCAGCTCCTACGAGCAGTACTTC
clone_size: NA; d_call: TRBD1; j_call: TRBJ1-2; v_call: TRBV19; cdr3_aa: CASTLRAGGWSGYTF; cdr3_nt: TGTGCCAGTACCCTTAGGGCAGGGGGATGGAGTGGCTACACCTTC
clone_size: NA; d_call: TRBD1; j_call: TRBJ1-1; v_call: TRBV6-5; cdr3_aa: CASRTQGAGVTEAFF; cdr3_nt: TGTGCCAGCAGAACCCAGGGGGCAGGGGTCACTGAAGCTTTCTTT
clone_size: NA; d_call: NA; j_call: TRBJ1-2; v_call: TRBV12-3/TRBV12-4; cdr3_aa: CASSYKDYGYTF; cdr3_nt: TGTGCCAGCAGTTATAAGGACTATGGCTACACCTTC
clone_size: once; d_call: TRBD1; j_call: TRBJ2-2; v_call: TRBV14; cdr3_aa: CASSQGQGNTGELFF; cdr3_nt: TGTGCCAGCAGCCAAGGACAGGGGAACACCGGGGAGCTGTTTTTT
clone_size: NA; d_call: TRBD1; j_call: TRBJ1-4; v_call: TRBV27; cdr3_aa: CASSLDGDRGEKLFF; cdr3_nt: TGTGCCAGCAGTTTAGATGGGGACAGGGGTGAAAAACTGTTTTTT
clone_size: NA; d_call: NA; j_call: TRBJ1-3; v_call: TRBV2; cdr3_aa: CASSEARVDTIYF; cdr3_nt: TGTGCCAGCAGTGAAGCGCGAGTTGACACCATATATTTT